This T cell receptor beta chain was sequenced during a study of vaccination effects on CD4 cells after COVID-19. Study summary: The vaccine given was either BNT162b2 or mRNA-1273, in two doses.

Notes on the study in general: No early post-infection timepoints were available in the study, which also included few convalescent patients.

Profiling relied on immunoSEQ multiplex PCR, and the TCRdb table lists in-frame clones only, not all of them. The data contain more than 45,000 clones, approximately 73% of them singletons. Before sequencing, viral peptide pools were used by the ViraFEST assay to expand antigen-specific CD4+ T cells. The culture ran for approximately 10 days before CD4+ T cells were isolated. Confirmation by PCR established that the person had SARS-CoV-2 infection between March and December 2020. In germline, CDR1 is ENHRY, CDR2 SYGVKD. The V segment lost 1 base and the J segment 0 bases; nucleotides outside the gene matches: 8. This CDR3 comprises 18 residues. Points on this clone: Its antigen is undetermined.

Specimen: CD4+ T cells from PBMCs cultured with HIV peptides, collected before COVID-19 vaccination. Subset of the sample: HIV-1 Nef peptide pool negative control/reference culture. This TCR derives from a human donor who had a prior SARS-CoV-2 infection. This chain uses TRBV10-3 with TRBJ2-3; the match to TRBD2 covers 9 bases. CDR3 in DNA: TGTGCCATCAGTGAGTTGGCTAGCGGGGACTCTAGCACAGATACGCAGTATTTT. Its protein product is CAISELASGDSSTDTQYF.